These T cell receptor beta chains were read from a single sample in a study of T cells in Graves' hyperthyroidism and ophthalmopathy. TCRdb recomputed calls from the multiplex PCR reads with MiXCR, one row per CDR3 protein. The profile covers a few hundred thousand distinct CDR3 sequences, with approximately 14% appearing a single time and 5% to 6% taken by the ten largest. Sample: blood. Every receptor here comes from a woman between 18 and 29 years old with Graves' hyperthyroidism. The CDR3 runs from the conserved cysteine through the conserved F or W. Fields, in order: CDR3 DNA, CDR3 protein, D gene, V gene, CDR3 length, clone size, J gene. A D gene is named only where the DNA matches it firmly. Size values are once, few and many counts, or a class for expanded clones, and some rows have none.

TGTGCCAGCAGCGGGAGGGTCCCAGATACGCAGTATTTT | CASSGRVPDTQYF | . | TRBV9 | 13 | . | TRBJ2-3
TGTGCCAGCAGCAATGGGGTGGAGACAGGGGGCTACGAGCAGTACTTC | CASSNGVETGGYEQYF | TRBD1 | TRBV28 | 16 | many | TRBJ2-7
TGCGCCAGCAGCCAACTTCCTAGCGGGAGTTACGAGCAGTACTTC | CASSQLPSGSYEQYF | TRBD2 | TRBV5-1 | 15 | . | TRBJ2-7
TGTGCCAGCAGTCCAGGGGGCAATCGAAACACCATATATTTT | CASSPGGNRNTIYF | TRBD1 | TRBV12-3/TRBV12-4 | 14 | . | TRBJ1-3
TGTGCCAGCAGCTCCCGGACAGGCCCGAACACCGGGGAGCTGTTTTTT | CASSSRTGPNTGELFF | TRBD1 | TRBV7-3 | 16 | few | TRBJ2-2
TGTGCCAGCAGTCGTCCGGGACTAACAGATGAGCAGTTCTTC | CASSRPGLTDEQFF | TRBD2 | TRBV27 | 14 | many | TRBJ2-1
TGCGCCAGCACCTCAGAGGGACAGGGGGCTTTCACTGAAGCTTTCTTT | CASTSEGQGAFTEAFF | TRBD1 | TRBV5-1 | 16 | few | TRBJ1-1
TGTGCCAGCAGTTTACGGAGTTACGGCACCGGGGAGCTGTTTTTT | CASSLRSYGTGELFF | . | TRBV28 | 15 | many | TRBJ2-2
TGTGCTAGCAGCTTAGGGGGTTTAACAGAGACCCAGTACTTC | CASSLGGLTETQYF | . | TRBV7-7 | 14 | many | TRBJ2-5
TGTGCCAGCAGCGGTTCAGGGGAGTACACTGAAGCTTTCTTT | CASSGSGEYTEAFF | . | TRBV7-9 | 14 | many | TRBJ1-1
TGCAGTGCTAGAGTATCACAGGGGGTTTCTTTCACCTTC | CSARVSQGVSFTF | TRBD1 | TRBV20-1 | 13 | many | TRBJ1-2
TGTGCCAGCAGTTACGGAACCACCTCCACTGAAGCTTTCTTT | CASSYGTTSTEAFF | . | TRBV6-2/TRBV6-3 | 14 | many | TRBJ1-1
TGTGCCAGCAGTTCAGGGGTAGGCCGCGGCTACACCTTC | CASSSGVGRGYTF | . | TRBV28 | 13 | many | TRBJ1-2
TGCGCCAGCACTCAGAATCCCCCACAGGGGGTGACTACAGATACGCAGTATTTT | CASTQNPPQGVTTDTQYF | TRBD1 | TRBV5-1 | 18 | . | TRBJ2-3
TGCGCCAGCAGTCCTAGCGGGGGTGAGCAGTTCTTC | CASSPSGGEQFF | TRBD2 | TRBV10-1 | 12 | many | TRBJ2-1
TGTGCCAGCAGCAAAGCCGGACTAGCGGCCTACGAGCAGTACTTC | CASSKAGLAAYEQYF | TRBD2 | TRBV27 | 15 | many | TRBJ2-7
TGCAGTGCTAGTTTTAGCGGCACAGATACGCAGTATTTT | CSASFSGTDTQYF | . | TRBV20-1 | 13 | many | TRBJ2-3
TGTGCCAGCAGCGTAGATTGGGGCACCGGGGAGCTGTTTTTT | CASSVDWGTGELFF | . | TRBV9 | 14 | . | TRBJ2-2
TGTGCCAGCAACCCCCAGGGGGTGGCCTACGAGCAGTACTTC | CASNPQGVAYEQYF | TRBD1 | TRBV28 | 14 | many | TRBJ2-7
TGTGCCATCAGTGAGAGGGCCGGGACAGGGGCCGGCGAGCAGTACTTC | CAISERAGTGAGEQYF | TRBD1 | TRBV10-3 | 16 | many | TRBJ2-7